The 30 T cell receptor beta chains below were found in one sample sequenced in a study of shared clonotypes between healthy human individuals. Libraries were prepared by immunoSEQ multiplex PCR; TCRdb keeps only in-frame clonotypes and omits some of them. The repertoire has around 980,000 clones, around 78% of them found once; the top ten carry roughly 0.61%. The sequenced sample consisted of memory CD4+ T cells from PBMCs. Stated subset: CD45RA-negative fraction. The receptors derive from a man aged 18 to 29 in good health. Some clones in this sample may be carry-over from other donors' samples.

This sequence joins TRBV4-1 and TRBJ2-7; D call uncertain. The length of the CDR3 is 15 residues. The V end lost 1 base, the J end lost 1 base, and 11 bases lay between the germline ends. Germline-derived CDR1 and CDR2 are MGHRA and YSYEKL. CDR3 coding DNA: TGCGCCAGCAGCCAAGGGGTCAGGATTTCCTACGAGCAGTACTTC. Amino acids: CASSQGVRISYEQYF.

The CDR3: CASSPQGAKEYF. The DNA for the CDR3 is TGTGCCAGCAGCCCACAGGGGGCCAAGGAGTATTTT. The rearrangement links TRBV6-5 to TRBJ2-3; 9 bases map to TRBD1. V lost 6 bases to trimming and J lost 13 bases; unmatched junction nucleotides: 8. The germline V gene has CDR1 MNHEY and CDR2 SVGAGI. The CDR3 is made up of 12 amino acids.

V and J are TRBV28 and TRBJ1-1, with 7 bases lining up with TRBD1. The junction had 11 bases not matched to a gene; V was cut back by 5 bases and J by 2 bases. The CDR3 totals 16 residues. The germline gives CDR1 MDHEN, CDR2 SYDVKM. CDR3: CASSLWGGTENTEAFF. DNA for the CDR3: TGTGCCAGCAGTCTTTGGGGAGGGACAGAAAACACTGAAGCTTTCTTT.

CDR3 coding DNA: TGTGCCAGCAGCGAACACAGGAGCTCTGGAAACACCATATATTTT. This translates into CASSEHRSSGNTIYF. This chain connects TRBV28 to TRBJ1-3; maybe TRBD1 (5 bases). Germline V lookup: CDR1 MDHEN, CDR2 SYDVKM. V was trimmed by 6 bases and J by 0 bases, leaving 12 bases between them. This CDR3 spans 15 amino acids.

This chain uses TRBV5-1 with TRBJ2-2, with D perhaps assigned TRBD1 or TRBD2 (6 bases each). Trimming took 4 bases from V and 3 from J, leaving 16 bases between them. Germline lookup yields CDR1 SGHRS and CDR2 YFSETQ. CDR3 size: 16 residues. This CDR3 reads CASSLPEGGDTGELFF. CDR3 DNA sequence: TGCGCCAGCAGCCTCCCGGAGGGGGGAGACACCGGGGAGCTGTTTTTT.

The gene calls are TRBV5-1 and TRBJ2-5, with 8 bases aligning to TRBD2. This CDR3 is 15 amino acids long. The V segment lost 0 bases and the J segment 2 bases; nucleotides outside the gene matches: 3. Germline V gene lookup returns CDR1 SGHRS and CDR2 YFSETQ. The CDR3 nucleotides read TGCGCCAGCAGCTTGGGCGGGACTAGACAAGAGACCCAGTACTTC. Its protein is CASSLGGTRQETQYF.

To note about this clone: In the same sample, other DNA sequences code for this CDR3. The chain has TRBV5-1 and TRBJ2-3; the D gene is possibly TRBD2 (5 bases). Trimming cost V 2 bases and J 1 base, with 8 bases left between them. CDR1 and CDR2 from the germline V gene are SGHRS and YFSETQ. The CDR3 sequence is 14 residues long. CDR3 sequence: CASSLGGGTDTQYF. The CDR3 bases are TGCGCCAGCAGCTTAGGAGGAGGCACAGATACGCAGTATTTT.

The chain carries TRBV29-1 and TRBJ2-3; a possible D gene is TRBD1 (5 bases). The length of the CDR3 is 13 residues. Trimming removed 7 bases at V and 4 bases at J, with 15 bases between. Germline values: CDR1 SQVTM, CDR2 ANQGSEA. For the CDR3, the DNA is TGCAGCGCTCCCGTAGGGGCGCCAGATACGCAGTATTTT. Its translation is CSAPVGAPDTQYF.

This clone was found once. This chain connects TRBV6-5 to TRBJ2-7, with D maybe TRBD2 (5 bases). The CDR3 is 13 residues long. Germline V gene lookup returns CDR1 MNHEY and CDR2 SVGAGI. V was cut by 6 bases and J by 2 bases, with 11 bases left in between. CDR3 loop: CASRNARAYEQYF. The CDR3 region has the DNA TGTGCCAGCAGAAACGCGAGGGCCTACGAGCAGTACTTC.

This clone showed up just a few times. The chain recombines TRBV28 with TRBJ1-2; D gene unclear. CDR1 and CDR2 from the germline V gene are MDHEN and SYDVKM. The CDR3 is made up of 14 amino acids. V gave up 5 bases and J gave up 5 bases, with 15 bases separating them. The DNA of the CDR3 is TGTGCCAGCAGTCCCCCCGGGGTTTGGTATGGCTACACCTTC. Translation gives CASSPPGVWYGYTF.

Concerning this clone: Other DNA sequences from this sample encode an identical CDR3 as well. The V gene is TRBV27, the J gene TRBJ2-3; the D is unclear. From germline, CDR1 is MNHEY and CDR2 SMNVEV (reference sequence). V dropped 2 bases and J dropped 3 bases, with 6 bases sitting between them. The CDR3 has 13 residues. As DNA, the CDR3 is TGTGCCAGCAGTTTAAGCAGAACAGATACGCAGTATTTT. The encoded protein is CASSLSRTDTQYF.

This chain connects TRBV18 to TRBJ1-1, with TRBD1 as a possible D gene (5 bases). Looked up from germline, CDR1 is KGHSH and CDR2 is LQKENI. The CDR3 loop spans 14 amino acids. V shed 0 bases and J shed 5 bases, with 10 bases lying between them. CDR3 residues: CASSPPLGDTEAFF. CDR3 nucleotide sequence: TGTGCCAGCTCACCACCACTGGGGGATACTGAAGCTTTCTTT.

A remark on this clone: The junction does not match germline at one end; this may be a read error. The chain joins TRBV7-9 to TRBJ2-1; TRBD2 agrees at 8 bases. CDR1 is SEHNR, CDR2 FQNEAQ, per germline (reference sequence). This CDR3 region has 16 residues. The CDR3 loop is CASRTLAGSSYNGQFF. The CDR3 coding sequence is TGTGCCAGCAGGACCTTAGCGGGGAGCTCCTACAATGGGCAGTTCTTC.

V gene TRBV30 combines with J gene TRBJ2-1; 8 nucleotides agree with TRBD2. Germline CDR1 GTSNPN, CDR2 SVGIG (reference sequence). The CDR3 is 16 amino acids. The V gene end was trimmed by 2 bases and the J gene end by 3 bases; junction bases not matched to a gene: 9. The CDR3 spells CAWSLGSSGFYNEQFF. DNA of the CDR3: TGTGCCTGGAGTCTAGGCTCTAGCGGGTTCTACAATGAGCAGTTCTTC.

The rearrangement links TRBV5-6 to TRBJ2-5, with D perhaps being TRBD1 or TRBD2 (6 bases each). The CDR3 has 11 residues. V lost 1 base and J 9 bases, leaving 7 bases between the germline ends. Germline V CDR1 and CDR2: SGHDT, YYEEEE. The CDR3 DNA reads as TGTGCCAGCAGCTTGAGGGGGGCCCAGTACTTC. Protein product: CASSLRGAQYF.

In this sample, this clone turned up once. The CDR3 DNA reads TGTGCCAGCAGCCCGGGACAAGATGGCTACACCTTC. Residues: CASSPGQDGYTF. The chain carries TRBV5-6 and TRBJ1-2; D is perhaps TRBD1 (6 bases). In germline, CDR1 is SGHDT, CDR2 YYEEEE. The V end lost 4 bases, the J end lost 6 bases, and 10 bases lay between the germline ends. The CDR3 runs 12 residues.

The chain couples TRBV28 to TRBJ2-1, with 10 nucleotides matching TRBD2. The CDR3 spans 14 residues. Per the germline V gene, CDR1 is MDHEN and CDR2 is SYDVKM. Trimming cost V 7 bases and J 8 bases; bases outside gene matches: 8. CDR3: CASIWASGSHEQFF. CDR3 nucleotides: TGTGCCAGCATCTGGGCTAGCGGGAGCCATGAGCAGTTCTTC.

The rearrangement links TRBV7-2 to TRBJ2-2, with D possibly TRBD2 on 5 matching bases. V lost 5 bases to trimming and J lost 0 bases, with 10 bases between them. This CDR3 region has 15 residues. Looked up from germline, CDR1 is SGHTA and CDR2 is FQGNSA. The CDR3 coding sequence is TGTGCCAGCAGCCTTAGCGTCGCGAACACCGGGGAGCTGTTTTTT. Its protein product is CASSLSVANTGELFF.

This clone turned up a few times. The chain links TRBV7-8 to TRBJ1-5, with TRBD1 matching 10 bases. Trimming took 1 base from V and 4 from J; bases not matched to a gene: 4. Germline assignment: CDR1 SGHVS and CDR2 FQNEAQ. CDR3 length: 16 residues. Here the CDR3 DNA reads TGTGCCAGCAGCTTAGAGTCGGGACAGGGGAATCAGCCCCAGCATTTT. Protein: CASSLESGQGNQPQHF. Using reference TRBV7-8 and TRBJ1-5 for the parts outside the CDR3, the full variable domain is GAGVSQSPRYKVAKRGQDVALRCDPISGHVSLFWYQQALGQGPEFLTYFQNEAQLDKSGLPSDRFFAERPEGSVSTLKIQRTQQEDSAVYLCASSLESGQGNQPQHFGDGTRLSIL.

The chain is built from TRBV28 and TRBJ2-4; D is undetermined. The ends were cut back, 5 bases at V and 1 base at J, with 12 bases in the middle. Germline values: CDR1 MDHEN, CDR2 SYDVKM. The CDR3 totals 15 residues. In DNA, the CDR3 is TGTGCCAGCAGTGCCGAGCTGTGGGCCAAAAACATTCAGTACTTC. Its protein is CASSAELWAKNIQYF.

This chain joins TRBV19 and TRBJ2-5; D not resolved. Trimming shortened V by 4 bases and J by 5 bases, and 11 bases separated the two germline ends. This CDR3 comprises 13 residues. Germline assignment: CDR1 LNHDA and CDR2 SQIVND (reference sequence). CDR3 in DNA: TGTGCCAGTAGTACCGCGGTCGGGGAGACCCAGTACTTC. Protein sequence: CASSTAVGETQYF.

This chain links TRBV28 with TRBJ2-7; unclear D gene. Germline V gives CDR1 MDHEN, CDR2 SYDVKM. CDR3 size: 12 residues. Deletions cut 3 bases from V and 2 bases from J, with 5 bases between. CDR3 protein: CASSFITYEQYF. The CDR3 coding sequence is TGTGCCAGCAGTTTTATTACCTACGAGCAGTACTTC.

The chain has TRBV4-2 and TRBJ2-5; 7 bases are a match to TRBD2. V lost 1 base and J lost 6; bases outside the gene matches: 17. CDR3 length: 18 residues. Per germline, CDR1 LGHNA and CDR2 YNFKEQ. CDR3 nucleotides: TGTGCCAGCAGCCAAGGGTCGGTAGCGGGCGAGACGGGGAAGACCCAGTACTTC. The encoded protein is CASSQGSVAGETGKTQYF.

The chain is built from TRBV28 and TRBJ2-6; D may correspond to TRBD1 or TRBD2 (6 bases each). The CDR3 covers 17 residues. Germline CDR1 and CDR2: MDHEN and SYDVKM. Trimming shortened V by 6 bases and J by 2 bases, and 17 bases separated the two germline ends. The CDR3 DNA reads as TGTGCCAGCAGCCGACGACTCGGGGGCCCTGGGGCCAACGTCCTGACTTTC. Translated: CASSRRLGGPGANVLTF.

CDR3 DNA sequence: TGTGCCAGCAGTTTACCTAACAGGGGATACGAGCAGTACTTC. It specifies CASSLPNRGYEQYF. The chain couples TRBV28 to TRBJ2-7, with TRBD1 matching 7 bases. V gave up 2 bases and J gave up 4 bases; unmatched junction bases: 5. CDR1 and CDR2 (germline): MDHEN, SYDVKM. The CDR3 sequence is 14 residues long.

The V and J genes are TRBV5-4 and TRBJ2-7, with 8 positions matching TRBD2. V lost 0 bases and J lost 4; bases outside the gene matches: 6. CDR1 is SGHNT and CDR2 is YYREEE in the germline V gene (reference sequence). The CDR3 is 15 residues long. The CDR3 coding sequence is TGTGCCAGCAGCTTGGGCGGGAGGTCTCAATACGAGCAGTACTTC. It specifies CASSLGGRSQYEQYF. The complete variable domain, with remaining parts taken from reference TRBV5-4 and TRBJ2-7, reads ETGVTQSPTHLIKTRGQQVTLRCSSQSGHNTVSWYQQALGQGPQFIFQYYREEENGRGNFPPRFSGLQFPNYSSELNVNALELDDSALYLCASSLGGRSQYEQYFGPGTRLTVT.

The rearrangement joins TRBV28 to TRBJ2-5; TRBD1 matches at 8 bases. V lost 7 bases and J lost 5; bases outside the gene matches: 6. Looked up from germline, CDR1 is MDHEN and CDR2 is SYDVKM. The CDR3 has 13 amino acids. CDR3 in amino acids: CASIQGGGETQYF. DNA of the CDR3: TGTGCCAGCATACAGGGGGGTGGGGAGACCCAGTACTTC.

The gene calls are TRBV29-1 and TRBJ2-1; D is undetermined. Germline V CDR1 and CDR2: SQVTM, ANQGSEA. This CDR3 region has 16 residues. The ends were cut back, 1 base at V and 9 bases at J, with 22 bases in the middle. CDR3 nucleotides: TGCAGCGTTGAAGGGGCTCGACGACGCGTTCCAGGTGAGCAGTTCTTC. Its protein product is CSVEGARRRVPGEQFF.

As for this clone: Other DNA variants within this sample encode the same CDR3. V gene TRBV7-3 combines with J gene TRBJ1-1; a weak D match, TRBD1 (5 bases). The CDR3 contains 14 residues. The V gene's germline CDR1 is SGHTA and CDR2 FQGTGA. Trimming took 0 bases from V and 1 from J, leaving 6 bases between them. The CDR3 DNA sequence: TGTGCCAGCAGCTTAACGGGGCCGAACACTGAAGCTTTCTTT. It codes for CASSLTGPNTEAFF.

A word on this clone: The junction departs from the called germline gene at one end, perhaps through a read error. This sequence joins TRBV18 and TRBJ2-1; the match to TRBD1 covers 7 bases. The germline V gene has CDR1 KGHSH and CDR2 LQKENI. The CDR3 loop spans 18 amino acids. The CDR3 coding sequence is TGTGTCAGCTCAGGGGACCGAGGGACAGAAAGGAACTACAATGAGCAGTTCTTC. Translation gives CVSSGDRGTERNYNEQFF. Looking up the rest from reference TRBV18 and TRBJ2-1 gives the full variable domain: NAGVMQNPRHLVRRRGQEARLRCSPMKGHSHVYWYRQLPEEGLKFMVYLQKENIIDESGMPKERFSAEFPKEGPSILRIQQVVRGDSAAYFCVSSGDRGTERNYNEQFFGPGTRLTVL.